The present entry profiles one TCR beta chain with its context. Its target antigen remains unknown. There are no base qualities to consult, and no much larger clone falls within one base. These data belong to a study of T cell clones after liver transplantation (dated by TCRdb to about 2019). About the full investigation: Samples were obtained from ITN030ST, a randomized trial in which withdrawal of immunosuppression was attempted within 2 years of liver transplantation. Donor-reactive T cell clones were identified by TCRbeta sequencing following a pre-transplant mixed lymphocyte reaction and were subsequently tracked in post-transplant blood. Of the eight recipients, a few were HCV-positive, while the remaining recipients had been transplanted for non-autoimmune, non-viral indications. Blood samples were collected pre-transplant, pre-randomization before withdrawal, and post-randomization after either full withdrawal or failed withdrawal. The studied cohort comprised 8 liver transplant recipients, 3 classified as tolerant and 5 as non-tolerant. To count as tolerant, a recipient had to stay completely off immunosuppression for at least one year without liver enzymes climbing beyond twice the upper limit of normal. Subjects received no induction therapy and standard immunosuppression until randomization at 12-24 months post-transplant. As an antigen-independent comparator for the donor-reactive sequences, third party-reactive TCRbeta sequences from pre-transplant MLRs were identified as well.

Trimming removed 4 bases from V and 6 bases from J, leaving 18 bases between the germline ends. The CDR3 runs 16 amino acids, cysteine and phenylalanine included. The CDR3 DNA has 48 bases and is translated from base 1. CDR1 and CDR2 are drawn from the germline V gene: KGHSH, LQKENI. This sample's time point label indicates: pre-transplant. Unstimulated PBMCs, after thawing, were stained for CD3, CD4 and CD8 and then FACS-sorted into CD3+CD4+ and CD3+CD8+ populations. All 8 studied subjects were randomized to immunosuppression withdrawal. Genomic DNA was isolated with the Qiagen DNeasy Blood and Tissue Kit. High-throughput TCRbeta CDR3 sequencing of frozen genomic DNA was performed by immunoSEQ, with PCR amplification, mapping, bias correction and internal controls included. Processing in the source paper ran as follows. Productive rearrangements were kept, and unique TCRbeta sequences were defined by CDR3 nucleotide sequence plus V and J gene. For a sequence to be called donor-reactive, it needed a frequency of at least 0.01% and at least 5-fold expansion in CFSE-low cells compared with unstimulated pre-transplant cells. Per-subject minimum frequency thresholds, based on the lowest-template unstimulated sample, ensured at least 90% detection power. Jensen-Shannon divergence between the top 1000 TCRbeta sequences post- versus pre-transplant served as the measure of repertoire turnover. Changes in detection of donor-reactive sequences were assessed with two-sided Fisher's exact tests. TCRdb took this table from immuneACCESS and kept in-frame rearrangements with V and J called. Such tables lack part of the clones; where checked against another copy, unresolved V genes explain under half of the gap, and the rest is unexplained. V and J calls and clone size follow that table, whereas D and trimming were derived from the DNA. In all, the sample holds around 100,000 clones, and 82% of those were seen once. Of the sample, over 0.9% is held by the ten largest clones.

The paper as a whole reports these results and caveats: Conclusions were preliminary, limited by small, heterogeneous patient numbers and non-standardized post-transplant time points. Circulating donor-reactive CD4 TCRbeta sequences fell significantly post-transplant in most of the 8 subjects, irrespective of tolerance or HCV status. Because no allograft tissue specimens were available, donor-reactive T cells may have migrated into the graft instead of being deleted. Once repertoire turnover was taken into account, donor-reactive detection showed a significant reduction for CD4 in 7 of 8 subjects and for CD8 in 8 of 8. Low numbers of available donor cells limited the measurable donor-reactive repertoire in a couple of subjects. Donor-reactive sequences decreased more than third party-reactive sequences, which suggests partial antigen-specific deletion that was not related to withdrawal success.

The sequences come from CD4+ T cells from blood, collected before liver transplant. Rearrangement joined TRBV18 to TRBJ1-4, and the D gene may be TRBD1, 6 bases matching. This TCR was recovered from a human donor who received a liver transplant. The nucleotide sequence is given as TGTGCCAGCTCACTCCACCCTGCCAGGGGTGATGAAAAACTGTTTTTT. Its translation reads: CASSLHPARGDEKLFF.